This record looks at one T cell receptor beta chain sequence and its context. The CDR3 covers 15 residues. Trimming took off 1 base at V and 7 bases at J, with 14 bases between the two ends. Germline V CDR1 and CDR2: MDHEN, SYDVKM. The protocol was immunoSEQ multiplex PCR, while the TCRdb copy is restricted to in-frame clones and leaves out a portion. Here the sample spans around 130,000 clones, around nine tenths being singletons. This specimen comes from a study of control samples from healthy donors and cancer patients. The specimen sequenced was blood. V gene TRBV28 combines with J gene TRBJ1-5; D perhaps matches TRBD1 (5 bases). The receptor's source is a man aged 30 to 45 in good health. Here the CDR3 reads CASSLLGRENQPQHF. CDR3 DNA: TGTGCCAGCAGTTTATTGGGCAGGGAAAACCAGCCCCAGCATTTT.